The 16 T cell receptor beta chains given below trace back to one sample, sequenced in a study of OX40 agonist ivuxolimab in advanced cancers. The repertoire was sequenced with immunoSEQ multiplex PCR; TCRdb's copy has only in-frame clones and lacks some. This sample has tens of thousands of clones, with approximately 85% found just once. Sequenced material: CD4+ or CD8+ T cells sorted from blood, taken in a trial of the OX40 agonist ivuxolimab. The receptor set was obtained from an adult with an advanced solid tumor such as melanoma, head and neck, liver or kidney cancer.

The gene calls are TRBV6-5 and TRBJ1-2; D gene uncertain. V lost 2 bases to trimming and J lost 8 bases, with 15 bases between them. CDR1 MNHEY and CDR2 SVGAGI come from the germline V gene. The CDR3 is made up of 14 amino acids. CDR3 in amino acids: CASSYAARSGGYTF. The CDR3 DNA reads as TGTGCCAGCAGTTACGCAGCTCGGAGCGGGGGCTACACCTTC.

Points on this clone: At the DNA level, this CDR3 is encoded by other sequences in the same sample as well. The CDR3 DNA is TGTGCCAGCAGCTTGTTGCAGGGGAACTATGGCTACACCTTC. This gives the protein CASSLLQGNYGYTF. The V and J genes are TRBV7-2 and TRBJ1-2; perhaps TRBD1 as D (6 bases). This CDR3 contains 14 residues. Germline V lookup: CDR1 SGHTA, CDR2 FQGNSA. V lost 3 bases, J lost 2 bases, and 10 bases lay in between. Full variable domain (rest looked up from reference TRBV7-2 and TRBJ1-2): GAGVSQSPSNKVTEKGKDVELRCDPISGHTALYWYRQSLGQGLEFLIYFQGNSAPDKSGLPSDRFSAERTGGSVSTLTIQRTQQEDSAVYLCASSLLQGNYGYTFGSGTRLTVV.

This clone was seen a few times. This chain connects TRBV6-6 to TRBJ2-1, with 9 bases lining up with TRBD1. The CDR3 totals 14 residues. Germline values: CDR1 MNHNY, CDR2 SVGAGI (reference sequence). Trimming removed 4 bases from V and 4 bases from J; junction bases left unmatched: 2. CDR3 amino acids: CASSWTGDYNEQFF. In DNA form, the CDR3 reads TGTGCCAGCAGTTGGACAGGGGATTACAATGAGCAGTTCTTC.

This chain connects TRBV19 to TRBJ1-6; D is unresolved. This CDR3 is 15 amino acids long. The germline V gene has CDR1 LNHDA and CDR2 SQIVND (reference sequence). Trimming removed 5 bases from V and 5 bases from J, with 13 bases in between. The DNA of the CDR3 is TGTGCCAGTAGTCCCGCGCGGCGGGATAATTCACCCCTCCACTTT. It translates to CASSPARRDNSPLHF.

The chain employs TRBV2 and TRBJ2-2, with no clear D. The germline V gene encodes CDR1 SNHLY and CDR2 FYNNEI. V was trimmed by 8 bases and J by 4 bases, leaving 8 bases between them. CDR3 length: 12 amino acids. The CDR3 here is CASRYLTGELFF. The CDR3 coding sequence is TGTGCCAGCCGGTACCTCACCGGGGAGCTGTTTTTT.

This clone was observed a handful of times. This chain's CDR3 is CASSARSTSGRSNEQFF. The CDR3 DNA reads as TGTGCCAGCAGTGCTCGATCGACTAGCGGGAGGAGCAATGAGCAGTTCTTC. V usage is TRBV6-1 and J usage is TRBJ2-1; 13 nucleotides agree with TRBD2. Losses at the gene ends were 4 bases for V and 6 bases for J; bases not matched to a gene: 9. CDR1 is MNHNS, CDR2 SASEGT, per germline. The CDR3 covers 17 residues.

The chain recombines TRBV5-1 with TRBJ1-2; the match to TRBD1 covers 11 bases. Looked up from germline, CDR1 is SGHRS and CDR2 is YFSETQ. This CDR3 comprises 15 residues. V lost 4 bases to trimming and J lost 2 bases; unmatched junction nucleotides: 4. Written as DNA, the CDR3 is TGCGCCAGCAGCCTCGGACAGGGGGCGAACTATGGCTACACCTTC. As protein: CASSLGQGANYGYTF. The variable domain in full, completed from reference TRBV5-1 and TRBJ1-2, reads KAGVTQTPRYLIKTRGQQVTLSCSPISGHRSVSWYQQTPGQGLQFLFEYFSETQRNKGNFPGRFSGRQFSNSRSEMNVSTLELGDSALYLCASSLGQGANYGYTFGSGTRLTVV.

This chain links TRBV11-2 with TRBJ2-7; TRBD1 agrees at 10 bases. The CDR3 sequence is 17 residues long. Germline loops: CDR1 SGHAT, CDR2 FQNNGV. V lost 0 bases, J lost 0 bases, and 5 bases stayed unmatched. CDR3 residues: CASSLDSRTGGSYEQYF. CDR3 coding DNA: TGTGCCAGCAGCTTAGATAGTAGGACAGGGGGCTCCTACGAGCAGTACTTC.

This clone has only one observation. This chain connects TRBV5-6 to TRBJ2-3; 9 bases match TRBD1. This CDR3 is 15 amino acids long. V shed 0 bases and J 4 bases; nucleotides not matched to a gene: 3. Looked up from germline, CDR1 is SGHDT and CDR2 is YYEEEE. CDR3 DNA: TGTGCCAGCAGCTTGGGACAGGGGGTGTCAGATACGCAGTATTTT. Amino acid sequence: CASSLGQGVSDTQYF.

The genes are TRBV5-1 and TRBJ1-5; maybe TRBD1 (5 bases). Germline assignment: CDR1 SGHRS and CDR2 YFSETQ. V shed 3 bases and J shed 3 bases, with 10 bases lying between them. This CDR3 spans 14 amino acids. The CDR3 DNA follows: TGCGCCAGCAGCTCTGGGACGGACAATCAGCCCCAGCATTTT. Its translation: CASSSGTDNQPQHF.

CDR3 DNA: TGTGCCAGCAGGTCGCCAGTCGGATTGAACTCTGGGGCCAACGTCCTGACTTTC. Translating gives CASRSPVGLNSGANVLTF. The V gene is TRBV28, the J gene TRBJ2-6; D is undetermined. V lost 6 bases to trimming and J lost 0 bases, with 18 bases between them. The CDR3 loop spans 18 amino acids. The germline CDR1 and CDR2 sequences are MDHEN and SYDVKM.

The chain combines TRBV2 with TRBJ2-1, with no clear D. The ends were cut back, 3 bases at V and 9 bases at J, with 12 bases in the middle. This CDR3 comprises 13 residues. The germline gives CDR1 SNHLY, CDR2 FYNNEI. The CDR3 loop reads CASSEGPLLEQFF. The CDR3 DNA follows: TGTGCCAGCAGTGAGGGTCCCCTGCTTGAGCAGTTCTTC.

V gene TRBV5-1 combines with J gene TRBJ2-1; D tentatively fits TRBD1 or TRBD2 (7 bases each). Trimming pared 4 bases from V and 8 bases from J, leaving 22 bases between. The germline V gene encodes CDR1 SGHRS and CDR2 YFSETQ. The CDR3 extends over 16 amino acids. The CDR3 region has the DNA TGCGCCAGCAGCCCCGGGGGGAGGACCCAGGGGGATGAGCAGTTCTTC. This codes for CASSPGGRTQGDEQFF. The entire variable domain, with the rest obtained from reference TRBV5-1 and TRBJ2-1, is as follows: KAGVTQTPRYLIKTRGQQVTLSCSPISGHRSVSWYQQTPGQGLQFLFEYFSETQRNKGNFPGRFSGRQFSNSRSEMNVSTLELGDSALYLCASSPGGRTQGDEQFFGPGTRLTVL.

CDR3 loop: CASSFGGGSYEQYF. In DNA, the CDR3 is TGTGCCAGCAGCTTCGGGGGAGGAAGCTACGAGCAGTACTTC. The rearrangement links TRBV28 to TRBJ2-7; the D gene is possibly TRBD2 (6 bases). This CDR3 is 14 amino acids long. The V end was cut by 6 bases, the J end by 3 bases, with 15 bases between. Germline CDR1 MDHEN, CDR2 SYDVKM. The entire variable domain, with the rest obtained from reference TRBV28 and TRBJ2-7, is as follows: DVKVTQSSRYLVKRTGEKVFLECVQDMDHENMFWYRQDPGLGLRLIYFSYDVKMKEKGDIPEGYSVSREKKERFSLILESASTNQTSMYLCASSFGGGSYEQYFGPGTRLTVT.

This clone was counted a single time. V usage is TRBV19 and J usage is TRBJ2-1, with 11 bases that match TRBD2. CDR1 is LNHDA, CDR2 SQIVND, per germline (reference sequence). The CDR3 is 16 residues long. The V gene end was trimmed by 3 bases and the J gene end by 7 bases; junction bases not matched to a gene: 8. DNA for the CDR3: TGTGCCAGTAGTATTATAGCGGGAGGGCCACGGAATGAGCAGTTCTTC. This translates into CASSIIAGGPRNEQFF.

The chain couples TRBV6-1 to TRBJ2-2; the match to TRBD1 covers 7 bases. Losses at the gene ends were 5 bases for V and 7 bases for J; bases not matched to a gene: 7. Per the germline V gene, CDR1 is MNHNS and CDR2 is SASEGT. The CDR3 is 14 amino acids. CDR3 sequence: CASSNTGVNGELFF. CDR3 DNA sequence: TGTGCCAGCAGTAACACAGGGGTGAACGGGGAGCTGTTTTTT.